The clone carrying this TCR beta chain was observed a few times. These data come from a study of CD8 T cells in ankylosing spondylitis. The TCR beta libraries were generated through quantitative 5'-RACE incorporating molecular barcodes. Each CDR3 protein is one row after TCRdb ran MiXCR on the 5' RACE reads. The sample holds 100,000 or so distinct CDR3 sequences, around 24% seen once. Germline trimming cut 9 bases from V and 4 bases from J; bases unmatched to any gene: 7. The V gene's germline CDR1 is SNHLY and CDR2 FYNNEI. CDR3 length: 15 amino acids. This chain links TRBV2 with TRBJ2-3, with TRBD2 matching over 13 bases. The clonotype was recovered from a male donor with ankylosing spondylitis. Sequencing input: synovial fluid, either unsorted or a sorted T cell fraction (not recorded which). The CDR3 spells CASAGLAGVADTQYF. The CDR3 region has the DNA TGTGCCAGTGCCGGACTAGCGGGAGTAGCAGATACGCAGTATTTT.